This TCR beta chain was sequenced in a study of control samples from healthy donors and cancer patients. The CDR3 sequence is 13 residues long. V dropped 1 base and J dropped 2 bases, with 5 bases sitting between them. CDR1 is SGHTA and CDR2 is FQGNSA in the germline V gene. Method: immunoSEQ multiplex PCR; TCRdb's copy keeps in-frame clones and lacks some. Seen here are about 220,000 clones, roughly 94% observed once, and the top ten hold 1.5%. The V gene is TRBV7-2, the J gene TRBJ1-1, with D uncertain. The receptor was derived from a man aged 45-65 years in good health. Specimen: blood. As DNA, the CDR3 is TGTGCCAGCAGCTTAGACAGAAACACTGAAGCTTTCTTT. Its protein product is CASSLDRNTEAFF. The full variable domain, completed using reference TRBV7-2 and TRBJ1-1, is GAGVSQSPSNKVTEKGKDVELRCDPISGHTALYWYRQSLGQGLEFLIYFQGNSAPDKSGLPSDRFSAERTGGSVSTLTIQRTQQEDSAVYLCASSLDRNTEAFFGQGTRLTVV.